Given below is one TCR beta chain in context. TCRdb itself ran the 5' RACE reads through MiXCR, one entry per CDR3 protein. The sample yields tens of thousands of distinct CDR3 sequences, 5.5% to 6.5% seen once. The data stem from a study of early T cells in non-severe SARS-CoV-2 infection. As for the study in general: Sequencing of unsorted whole blood was done on bulk RNA, leaving chains unpaired.

V shed 2 bases, J shed 4 bases, and the junction held 11 bases outside the gene matches. This CDR3 has 17 amino acids. Germline V CDR1 and CDR2: MNHEY, SVGEGT. Source: whole blood, taken at baseline. The TCR originated in an adult who was a healthcare worker with PCR-confirmed SARS-CoV-2 infection or an uninfected control (not recorded which). The chain has TRBV6-2 or TRBV6-3 and TRBJ2-4, with TRBD2 matching over 7 bases. CDR3 nucleotide sequence: TGTGCCAGCAGTTACCCCCCGGGCGGGGGAGGGAAAAACATTCAGTACTTC. Encoded protein: CASSYPPGGGGKNIQYF.